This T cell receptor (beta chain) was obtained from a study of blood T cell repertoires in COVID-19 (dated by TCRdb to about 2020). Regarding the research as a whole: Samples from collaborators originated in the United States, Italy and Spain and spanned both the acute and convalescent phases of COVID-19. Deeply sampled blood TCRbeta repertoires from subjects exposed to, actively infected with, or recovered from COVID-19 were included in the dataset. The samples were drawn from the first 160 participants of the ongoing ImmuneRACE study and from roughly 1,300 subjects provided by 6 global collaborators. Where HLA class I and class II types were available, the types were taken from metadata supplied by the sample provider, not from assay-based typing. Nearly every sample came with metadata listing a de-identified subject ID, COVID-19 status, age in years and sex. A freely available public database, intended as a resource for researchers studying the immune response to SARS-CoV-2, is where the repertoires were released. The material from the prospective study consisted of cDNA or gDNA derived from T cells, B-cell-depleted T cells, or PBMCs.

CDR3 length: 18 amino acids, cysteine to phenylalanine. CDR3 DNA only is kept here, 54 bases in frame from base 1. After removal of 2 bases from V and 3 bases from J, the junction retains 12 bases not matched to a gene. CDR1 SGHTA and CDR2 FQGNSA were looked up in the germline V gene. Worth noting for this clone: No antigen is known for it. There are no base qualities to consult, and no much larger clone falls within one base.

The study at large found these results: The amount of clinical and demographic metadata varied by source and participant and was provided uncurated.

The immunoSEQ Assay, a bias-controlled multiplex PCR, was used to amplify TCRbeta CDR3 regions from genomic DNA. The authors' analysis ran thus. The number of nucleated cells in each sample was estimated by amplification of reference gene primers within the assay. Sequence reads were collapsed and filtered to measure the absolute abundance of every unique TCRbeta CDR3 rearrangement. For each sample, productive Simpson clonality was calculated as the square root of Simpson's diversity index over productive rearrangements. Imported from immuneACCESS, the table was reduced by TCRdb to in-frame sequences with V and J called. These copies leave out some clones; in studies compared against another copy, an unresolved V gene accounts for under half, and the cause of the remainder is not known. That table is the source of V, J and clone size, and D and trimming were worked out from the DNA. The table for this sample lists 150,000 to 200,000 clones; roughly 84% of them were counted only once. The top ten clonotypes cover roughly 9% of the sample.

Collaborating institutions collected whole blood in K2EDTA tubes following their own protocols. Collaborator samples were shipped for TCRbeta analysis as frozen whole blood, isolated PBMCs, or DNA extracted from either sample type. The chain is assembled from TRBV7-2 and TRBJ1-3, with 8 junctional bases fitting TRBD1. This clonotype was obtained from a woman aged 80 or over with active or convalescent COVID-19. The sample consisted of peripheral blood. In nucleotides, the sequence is TGTGCCAGCAGCTTAAGGAGGATTCAGGGGGCGCTTGGAAACACCATATATTTT. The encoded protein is CASSLRRIQGALGNTIYF.